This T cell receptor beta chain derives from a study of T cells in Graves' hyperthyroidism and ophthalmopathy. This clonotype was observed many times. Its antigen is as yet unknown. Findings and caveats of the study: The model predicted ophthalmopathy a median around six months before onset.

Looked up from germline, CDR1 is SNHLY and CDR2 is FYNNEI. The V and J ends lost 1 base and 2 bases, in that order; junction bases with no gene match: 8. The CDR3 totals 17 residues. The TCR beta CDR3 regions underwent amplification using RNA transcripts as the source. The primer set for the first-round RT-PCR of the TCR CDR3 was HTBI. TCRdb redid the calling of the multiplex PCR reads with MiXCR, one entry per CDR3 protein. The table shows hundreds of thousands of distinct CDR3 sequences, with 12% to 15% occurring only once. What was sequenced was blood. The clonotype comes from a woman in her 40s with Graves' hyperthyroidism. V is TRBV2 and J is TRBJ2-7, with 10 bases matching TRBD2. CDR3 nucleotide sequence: TGTGCCAGCAGTGAAGAATCTAGCGGGAGTAGGACCTACGAGCAGTACTTC. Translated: CASSEESSGSRTYEQYF. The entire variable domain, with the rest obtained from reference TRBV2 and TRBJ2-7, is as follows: EPEVTQTPSHQVTQMGQEVILRCVPISNHLYFYWYRQILGQKVEFLVSFYNNEISEKSEIFDDQFSVERPDGSNFTLKIRSTKLEDSAMYFCASSEESSGSRTYEQYFGPGTRLTVT.